This T cell receptor (beta chain) was sequenced during a study of CD8 T cells in Susac syndrome. Sequencing targeted TCR beta in T cells from blood (CD8+ and CD4+). Germline V lookup: CDR1 SGHDT, CDR2 YYEEEE. V was cut by 0 bases and J by 4 bases, with 14 bases left in between. The CDR3 runs to 15 residues. RNA in amounts of roughly 0.5 to 1 ug was reverse transcribed with random hexamers. TCRdb fed the immunoSEQ multiplex PCR reads into MiXCR, producing one record per CDR3 protein. The sample shows about 180,000 distinct CDR3 sequences, roughly 94% of them seen only once. Material: CD4+ T cells from PBMCs. The clonotype originates from a human donor with Susac syndrome. The genes are TRBV5-6 and TRBJ2-7; perhaps TRBD2 as D (6 bases). Here the CDR3 reads CASSLAGVADYEQYF. The CDR3 DNA follows: TGTGCCAGCAGCTTGGCCGGGGTAGCGGATTACGAGCAGTACTTC. Full variable domain (missing parts from reference TRBV5-6 and TRBJ2-7): DAGVTQSPTHLIKTRGQQVTLRCSPKSGHDTVSWYQQALGQGPQFIFQYYEEEERQRGNFPDRFSGHQFPNYSSELNVNALLLGDSALYLCASSLAGVADYEQYFGPGTRLTVT.